Sequencing of this TCR beta chain was carried out in a study of CXCR3-negative and CXCR3-positive naive CD8 T cells. Study details: Roughly 1.5 +/- 0.3 million TRB reads came from each library, giving 110 million to 150 million in total.

The method, 5' RACE with UMI labels, was used to prepare the TRB cDNA libraries. TCRdb re-called the 5' RACE reads and catalogs CDR3 proteins one per entry, DNA excluded. The sample totals tens of thousands of distinct CDR3 sequences. CDR3 length equals 20 residues. Germline-derived CDR1 and CDR2 are SQVTM and ANQGSEA. This rearrangement joins TRBV29-1 to TRBJ1-2; TCRdb selects TRBD1, and the lack of DNA leaves this call unchecked. This TCR derives from a human donor in good health. Some clones in this sample may be carry-over from other donors' samples. Sequencing was performed on memory CD8+ T cells from blood. CDR3: CSVYFAGTGGSRSTNYGYTF.